This record looks at one T cell receptor (beta chain) sequence and its context. The target antigen is unknown. The sample originates from a study of cytomegalovirus exposure and HLA in healthy donors. Study-wide points: Prior analysis indicated that the majority of TCR beta V segments exhibited productivity approximately 87% or approximately 30% of the time. Cytomegalovirus status was reportedly diagnosed by the classifier with high sensitivity and specificity.

Unrecorded immune exposures were likely, despite nominal health at sampling. PCR used 60 Vbeta primers and 13 Jbeta primers. Method: immunoSEQ multiplex PCR; TCRdb's copy keeps in-frame clones and lacks some. The sample lists some 74,000 clones, 60% to 75% occurring once. This CDR3 has 13 residues. V lost 5 bases, J lost 2 bases, and 10 bases lay in between. The germline V gene encodes CDR1 SGHAT and CDR2 FQNNGV. The sequenced material came from PBMCs. The source is a man aged 40-49 years in good health and CMV-seropositive. The chain employs TRBV11-2 and TRBJ2-7; perhaps TRBD1 as D (6 bases). For the CDR3, the DNA is TGTGCCAGCAGCCTCGGGACACCCTACGAGCAGTACTTC. Protein product: CASSLGTPYEQYF.